This TCR beta chain was documented in a study of blood T cell repertoires in COVID-19. Across the whole study: Sites across the United States, Italy and Spain contributed samples from acute and convalescent COVID-19. T cells, B-cell-depleted T cells, or PBMCs supplied cDNA or gDNA.

Per the authors' pipeline: The assay estimated nucleated cells by amplifying reference gene primers. The protocol was immunoSEQ multiplex PCR, while the TCRdb copy is restricted to in-frame clones and leaves out a portion. V and J calls and clone size follow that table, whereas D and trimming were derived from the DNA. This repertoire shows almost 250,000 clones, roughly 85% found once; its top ten account for 9.1%. Participants spanned ages roughly 18 to 95 years and resided in around 25 US areas. Germline lookup yields CDR1 GTSNPN and CDR2 SVGIG (reference sequence). The CDR3 extends over 13 amino acids. V was clipped by 0 bases and J by 6 bases, with 11 bases between them.

The V call is TRBV30, the J call TRBJ1-1; D is undetermined. Input material: PBMCs or T cells enriched from blood (not recorded which). The receptor was isolated from a woman in her 50s with acute COVID-19. This CDR3 reads CAWSVRVGAEAFF. CDR3 in DNA: TGTGCCTGGAGTGTACGTGTAGGAGCTGAAGCTTTCTTT.